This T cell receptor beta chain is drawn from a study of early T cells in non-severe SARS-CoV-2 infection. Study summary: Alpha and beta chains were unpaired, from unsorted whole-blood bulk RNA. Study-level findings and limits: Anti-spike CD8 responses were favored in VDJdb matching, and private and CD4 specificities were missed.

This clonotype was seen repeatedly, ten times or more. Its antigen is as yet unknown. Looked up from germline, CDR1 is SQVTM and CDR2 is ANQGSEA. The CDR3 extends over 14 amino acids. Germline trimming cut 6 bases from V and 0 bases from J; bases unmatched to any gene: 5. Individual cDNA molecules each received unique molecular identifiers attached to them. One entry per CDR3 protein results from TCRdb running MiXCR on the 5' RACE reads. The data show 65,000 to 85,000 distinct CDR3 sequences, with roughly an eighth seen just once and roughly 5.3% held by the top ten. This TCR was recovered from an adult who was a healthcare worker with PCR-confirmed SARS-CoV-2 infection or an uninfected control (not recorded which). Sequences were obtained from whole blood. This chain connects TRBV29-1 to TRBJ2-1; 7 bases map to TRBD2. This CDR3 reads CSVQRDRSYNEQFF. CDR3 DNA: TGCAGCGTCCAGCGGGACCGCTCCTACAATGAGCAGTTCTTC.